A selection of T cell receptor beta chains follows, all from one sample in a study of tumor and adjacent non-tumor tissue in lung cancer. One entry per CDR3 protein results from TCRdb running MiXCR on the multiplex PCR reads. The sample consists of about 80,000 distinct CDR3 sequences, about 82% of them appearing once. Sequencing used distant non-tumor lung tissue. The receptors shown here come from a man aged 55-75 years with non-small cell lung cancer. CDR3s include the opening cysteine and the closing phenylalanine or tryptophan. D genes are given only for firm matches. Only some rows state a clone size, as once, few, many or a class for expanded clones.

TRBJ1-5 17 TRBV28 - - TGTGCCAGCAGTTTATTTTACATGGGGAAATGGGGTCGGCCCCAGCATTTT CASSLFYMGKWGRPQHF
TRBJ2-3 16 TRBV12-3/TRBV12-4 TRBD1 - TGTGCCAGCAGTCGCCGAGAGACAGGGTTTACAGATACGCAGTATTTT CASSRRETGFTDTQYF
TRBJ2-1 15 TRBV5-1 TRBD2 many TGCGCCAGCAAATTGGAGAGCGGGGAGTACAATGAGCAGTTCTTC CASKLESGEYNEQFF
TRBJ2-3 16 TRBV7-8 - once TGTGCCAGCAGCTCCGGTACTAGCACCTACACAGATACGCAGTATTTT CASSSGTSTYTDTQYF
TRBJ2-2 15 TRBV7-9 TRBD1 few TGTGCCAGCAGCCCCCGACAGGGCTTTACCGGGGAGCTGTTTTTT CASSPRQGFTGELFF
TRBJ2-7 15 TRBV11-3 - - TGTGCCGGCAGCTTAGATCATGGCAGGGCCTACGAGCAATACTTC CAGSLDHGRAYEQYF
TRBJ2-7 16 TRBV11-2 - - TGTGCCGGCAGCCCAAACTATAGCGGACTGCGTTACGAGCAGTACTTC CAGSPNYSGLRYEQYF
TRBJ2-1 16 TRBV28 TRBD2 - TGTGTCAGCGGACTGGCGGGGGACCCGTCCTACAATGAGCATATCTTC CVSGLAGDPSYNEHIF
TRBJ1-6 12 TRBV12-3/TRBV12-4 - - TGTGCCAACAGCAACACAGGTTCACCTCTCCACTTT CANSNTGSPLHF
TRBJ2-3 14 TRBV6-2/TRBV6-3 TRBD2 - TGTGCCGGCTCTTCGCGGGAGGGACGGAATACACAGTATTTT CAGSSREGRNTQYF
TRBJ1-4 16 TRBV6-1 - - TGTGTCAGCAGGTCCGGGACCTCGAGTTGGAGCGAAAAACTGTTTTTT CVSRSGTSSWSEKLFF
TRBJ2-7 15 TRBV6-5 - - TGTGTCAGCGGCATTGGCGGAGTCACTCGCTACGAGCAGTACTTC CVSGIGGVTRYEQYF
TRBJ2-7 10 TRBV29-1 - - TGTAGCACTCAGGATGACGAGCAGTACTTC CSTQDDEQYF
TRBJ2-4 11 TRBV5-8 - few TGTGCCAGCAGCCCGTTGAACATTCAGTACTTC CASSPLNIQYF